Following are 17 T cell receptor beta chains from one sample sequenced in a study of cytomegalovirus exposure and HLA in healthy donors. Vbeta (60) and Jbeta (13) primers were used in the PCR. The assay was immunoSEQ multiplex PCR, and TCRdb's table has in-frame clones only and misses some. Here the sample spans roughly 190,000 clones, 81% being singletons. The sequencing input was PBMCs. Receptors were obtained from a man aged 40-49 years in good health and CMV-seropositive.

In its sample, this clone was seen a few times. The rearrangement joins TRBV29-1 to TRBJ2-3; D gene unclear. CDR3 length: 16 amino acids. CDR1 and CDR2 (germline): SQVTM, ANQGSEA. The V end lost 0 bases, the J end lost 1 base, and 14 bases lay between the germline ends. Here the CDR3 reads CSVEDYLIVGTDTQYF. The CDR3 DNA reads TGCAGCGTTGAAGACTATTTAATCGTCGGCACAGATACGCAGTATTTT.

CDR3 region: CASSQGQVSNYGYTF. As DNA, the CDR3 is TGTGCCAGCAGTCAGGGACAGGTTTCTAACTATGGCTACACCTTC. The chain links TRBV28 to TRBJ1-2, with TRBD1 matching 8 bases. This CDR3 is 15 amino acids long. Germline CDR1 is MDHEN and CDR2 is SYDVKM. Trimming cost V 5 bases and J 0 bases; bases outside gene matches: 5.

The chain links TRBV9 to TRBJ2-3, with a possible D match to TRBD2 (7 bases). The V end lost 0 bases, the J end lost 4 bases, and 18 bases lay between the germline ends. The CDR3 runs to 17 residues. CDR1 and CDR2 (germline): SGDLS, YYNGEE. The CDR3 DNA reads as TGTGCCAGCAGCGTAGGAAGAGGGGGGGGCGGGCCAGATACGCAGTATTTT. Translating gives CASSVGRGGGGPDTQYF.

The genes are TRBV6-6 and TRBJ2-2, with TRBD2 matching 8 bases. The CDR3 runs 14 residues. CDR1 and CDR2 from the germline V gene are MNHNY and SVGAGI (reference sequence). J lost 5 bases, V lost 6 bases, and 5 bases had no gene match. Written as DNA, the CDR3 is TGTGCCAGCAGGGCGGGAGGAGGGACCGGGGAGCTGTTTTTT. This translates into CASRAGGGTGELFF.

The rearrangement joins TRBV29-1 to TRBJ2-7; 15 bases agree with TRBD2. Trimming at V came to 1 base and at J to 2 bases, leaving 21 bases not matched to a gene. Germline V gives CDR1 SQVTM, CDR2 ANQGSEA. This CDR3 spans 22 amino acids. The DNA of the CDR3 is TGCAGCGTTGAAGGCGTGACAGGGCTTACGGGACTAGCGGGAGGAAACCCCTACGAGCAGTACTTC. Translation: CSVEGVTGLTGLAGGNPYEQYF.

This clone was seen once. This chain connects TRBV10-3 to TRBJ2-3; 11 nucleotides line up with TRBD2. J lost 2 bases, V lost 2 bases, and 3 bases had no gene match. The CDR3 contains 16 residues. CDR1 is ENHRY and CDR2 is SYGVKD in the germline V gene. The CDR3 DNA reads TGTGCCATCAGTGAGCTAGCGGGGGGAACCACAGATACGCAGTATTTT. Translation gives CAISELAGGTTDTQYF.

The chain links TRBV19 to TRBJ2-5, with TRBD1 matching over 7 bases. Trimming took 6 bases from V and 2 from J; bases not matched to a gene: 6. Germline V gene data show CDR1 as LNHDA and CDR2 as SQIVND (reference sequence). The CDR3 runs to 14 residues. CDR3 loop: CASSQPGQQETQYF. In DNA, the CDR3 is TGTGCCAGTAGCCAGCCGGGACAGCAAGAGACCCAGTACTTC.

The chain has TRBV6-4 and TRBJ1-2, with 9 bases matching TRBD1. Per germline, CDR1 MRHNA and CDR2 SNTAGT. The CDR3 spans 13 residues. Unmatched junction bases numbered 6, after V lost 6 bases and J lost 7 bases. CDR3 protein: CASRPGTGFGYTF. The CDR3, as DNA: TGTGCCAGCAGACCCGGGACAGGGTTTGGCTACACCTTC.

The chain joins TRBV29-1 to TRBJ2-1; no definite D call. This CDR3 contains 14 residues. The V and J ends lost 4 bases and 3 bases respectively, with 13 bases between them. Germline V gives CDR1 SQVTM, CDR2 ANQGSEA. The CDR3 DNA follows: TGCAGCGTTGTACACTACGCGGACTACAATGAGCAGTTCTTC. Residues: CSVVHYADYNEQFF.

J is TRBJ2-3 and V is TRBV5-4; 11 positions agree with TRBD2. Germline values: CDR1 SGHNT, CDR2 YYREEE (reference sequence). Trimming took 4 bases from V and 2 from J; bases not matched to a gene: 3. This CDR3 has 15 residues. CDR3: CASSVAGGNTDTQYF. The DNA for the CDR3 is TGTGCCAGCAGCGTAGCGGGGGGGAACACAGATACGCAGTATTTT.

The CDR3 sequence: CATRPGVGETQYF. CDR3 bases: TGTGCCACGAGACCGGGAGTTGGGGAGACCCAGTACTTC. The chain carries TRBV7-2 and TRBJ2-5; maybe TRBD2 (6 bases). V dropped 10 bases and J dropped 5 bases, with 17 bases sitting between them. Looked up from germline, CDR1 is SGHTA and CDR2 is FQGNSA. CDR3 length: 13 residues.

J is TRBJ2-2 and V is TRBV7-9; no reliable D call. Between the trimmed V and J ends, which lost 7 bases and 8 bases, there was a span of 11 bases. Germline assignment: CDR1 SEHNR and CDR2 FQNEAQ (reference sequence). The CDR3 has 12 amino acids. CDR3 sequence (DNA): TGTGCCAGCAATCCAGGTCGTGGGGAGCTGTTTTTT. This codes for CASNPGRGELFF. The full variable domain, with the rest looked up from reference TRBV7-9 and TRBJ2-2, is DTGVSQNPRHKITKRGQNVTFRCDPISEHNRLYWYRQTLGQGPEFLTYFQNEAQLEKSRLLSDRFSAERPKGSFSTLEIQRTEQGDSAMYLCASNPGRGELFFGEGSRLTVL.

This clone was recorded only once. The rearrangement links TRBV9 to TRBJ2-2, with a possible D match to TRBD1 (8 bases). V was clipped by 5 bases and J by 4 bases, with 18 bases between them. The length of the CDR3 is 16 residues. The germline gives CDR1 SGDLS, CDR2 YYNGEE. CDR3 in amino acids: CASREHRGGSTGELFF. CDR3 nucleotides: TGTGCCAGCAGGGAACACAGGGGGGGTAGCACCGGGGAGCTGTTTTTT.

This clone was seen only once. V gene TRBV5-1 combines with J gene TRBJ2-3, with 12 bases matching TRBD2. CDR1 and CDR2 (germline): SGHRS, YFSETQ. After removal of 0 bases from V and 5 bases from J, the junction contained 10 bases not matched to a gene. There are 18 residues in the CDR3. The CDR3 here is CASSLESSGGALGDTQYF. For the CDR3, the DNA is TGCGCCAGCAGCTTGGAGTCTAGCGGGGGGGCTCTTGGAGATACGCAGTATTTT.

V is TRBV6-1 and J is TRBJ1-5, with 10 bases aligning to TRBD1. CDR3 length equals 15 residues. The V and J ends lost 6 bases and 7 bases, in that order; junction bases with no gene match: 9. Germline loops: CDR1 MNHNS, CDR2 SASEGT. The CDR3 sequence: CASRPDRGLRQPQHF. The CDR3 DNA reads TGTGCCAGCAGGCCAGACAGGGGGCTTCGACAGCCCCAGCATTTT.

As concerns this clone: Without the conserved terminal phenylalanine or tryptophan, this CDR3 likely stems from a read error. V gene TRBV25-1 combines with J gene TRBJ1-2, with D unclear. CDR1 is MGHDK, CDR2 SYGVNS, per germline. The V end lost 6 bases, the J end lost 0 bases, and 11 bases lay between the germline ends. This CDR3 has 14 residues. The CDR3 DNA follows: TGTGCCAGCAGAGGAGGGATTCCTAACTATGGCTACACCTTA. Protein sequence: CASRGGIPNYGYTL.

The rearrangement links TRBV5-1 to TRBJ1-1; the match to TRBD1 covers 8 bases. This CDR3 is built from 15 residues. The germline gives CDR1 SGHRS, CDR2 YFSETQ. J was trimmed by 4 bases and V by 0 bases; bases with no gene match: 5. CDR3 sequence (DNA): TGCGCCAGCAGCTTGGGGCAGGGGGCTATCACTGAAGCTTTCTTT. Translation: CASSLGQGAITEAFF.